A single sample gave rise to the 17 T cell receptor beta chains below, sequenced in a study of blood T cell repertoires in COVID-19. The assay was immunoSEQ multiplex PCR, and TCRdb's table has in-frame clones only and misses some. The sample has approximately 150,000 clones; roughly 85% are singletons. The sample consisted of PBMCs or T cells enriched from blood (not recorded which). Receptors originate from a woman in her seventies in a cohort exposed to, infected with or recovered from COVID-19 (not recorded which).

With regard to this clone: The sample contains more than one DNA sequence encoding this CDR3. The J gene is TRBJ2-2, the V gene TRBV5-1; D is unclear. V gave up 5 bases and J gave up 1 base, with 3 bases separating them. The germline gives CDR1 SGHRS, CDR2 YFSETQ. This CDR3 has 12 residues. This chain's CDR3 is CASSLNTGELFF. CDR3 sequence (DNA): TGCGCCAGCAGTCTGAACACCGGGGAGCTGTTTTTT. Variable domain in full (rest from reference TRBV5-1 and TRBJ2-2): KAGVTQTPRYLIKTRGQQVTLSCSPISGHRSVSWYQQTPGQGLQFLFEYFSETQRNKGNFPGRFSGRQFSNSRSEMNVSTLELGDSALYLCASSLNTGELFFGEGSRLTVL.

This chain joins TRBV5-5 and TRBJ2-2; 11 bases are shared with TRBD2. Germline assignment: CDR1 SGHKS and CDR2 YYEKEE (reference sequence). This CDR3 region has 16 residues. The junction had 6 bases not matched to a gene; V was cut back by 3 bases and J by 5 bases. CDR3 DNA sequence: TGTGCCAGCAGCTCACTAGCGGGAGTGGGTACCGGGGAGCTGTTTTTT. Translated: CASSSLAGVGTGELFF.

The count of this clone is one. The chain recombines TRBV12-5 with TRBJ1-4; D is perhaps TRBD1 (6 bases). The V end was cut by 3 bases, the J end by 3 bases, with 8 bases between. The germline gives CDR1 LGHNT, CDR2 FRNRAP. The CDR3 length is 14 residues. This CDR3 reads CASGFGQSNEKLFF. The CDR3 DNA reads TGTGCTAGTGGTTTTGGACAGTCTAATGAAAAACTGTTTTTT.

This clone turned up a few times. V and J are TRBV4-1 and TRBJ2-1; TRBD2 aligns across 10 bases. The CDR3 is 13 residues long. V gave up 4 bases and J gave up 7 bases; unmatched junction bases: 1. Germline-derived CDR1 and CDR2 are MGHRA and YSYEKL. The CDR3 bases are TGCGCCAGCAGCCTAGCGGGAGGTAATGAGCAGTTCTTC. This translates into CASSLAGGNEQFF.

This clone occurred many times. The chain recombines TRBV9 with TRBJ2-3, with D perhaps matching TRBD2 (5 bases). Trimming cost V 0 bases and J 7 bases, with 9 bases left between them. The germline V gene has CDR1 SGDLS and CDR2 YYNGEE. The CDR3 spans 13 residues. CDR3 amino acids: CASSVADSHTQYF. CDR3 bases: TGTGCCAGCAGCGTAGCGGACTCTCATACGCAGTATTTT.

V usage is TRBV2 and J usage is TRBJ1-1, with 8 bases that match TRBD1. The CDR3 consists of 12 residues. Trimming cost V 8 bases and J 7 bases; bases outside gene matches: 6. Germline CDR1 SNHLY, CDR2 FYNNEI. For the CDR3, the DNA is TGTGCCAGCCACAGGGGGGAAATTGAAGCTTTCTTT. Translation gives CASHRGEIEAFF.

The chain links TRBV27 to TRBJ2-7; tentatively, D is TRBD1 (6 bases). The CDR3 sequence is 15 residues long. The V and J ends lost 6 bases and 3 bases respectively, with 18 bases between them. Germline V gene data show CDR1 as MNHEY and CDR2 as SMNVEV (reference sequence). The CDR3 protein is CASRISVGQHYEQYF. The CDR3 DNA follows: TGTGCCAGCAGAATAAGTGTTGGACAGCACTACGAGCAGTACTTC.

Here the CDR3 reads CATSPGQVYPGQFF. As DNA, the CDR3 is TGTGCCACCAGTCCGGGACAGGTGTATCCAGGGCAGTTCTTC. This rearrangement joins TRBV24-1 to TRBJ2-1; 8 nucleotides agree with TRBD1. CDR1 is KGHDR, CDR2 SFDVKD, per germline. After removal of 6 bases from V and 12 bases from J, the junction contained 12 bases not matched to a gene. This CDR3 has 14 residues.

V is TRBV6-2 or TRBV6-3 and J is TRBJ2-1; TRBD2 agrees at 11 bases. V was pared by 0 bases and J by 4 bases, with 14 bases of the junction left unmatched. Per the germline V gene, CDR1 is MNHEY and CDR2 is SVGEGT. The CDR3 extends over 20 amino acids. The CDR3 DNA sequence: TGTGCCAGCAGTTACTCTTCGGGACAGGTTATAGCGGGAGGGTACAATGAGCAGTTCTTC. Its protein is CASSYSSGQVIAGGYNEQFF.

The chain links TRBV28 to TRBJ2-6; 9 bases are a match to TRBD1. The J segment lost 1 base and the V segment lost 6 bases, leaving 13 bases of the junction unmatched. The CDR3 runs to 19 residues. CDR1 is MDHEN and CDR2 is SYDVKM in the germline V gene. The DNA for the CDR3 is TGTGCCAGCAGGCCTCTGGGGGGACAGGGTTTTTCTGGGGCCAACGTCCTGACTTTC. Translating gives CASRPLGGQGFSGANVLTF.

V gene TRBV5-1 combines with J gene TRBJ2-5; D is possibly TRBD1 (6 bases). There are 15 residues in the CDR3. Germline CDR1 SGHRS, CDR2 YFSETQ. Trimming removed 3 bases at V and 0 bases at J, with 12 bases between. CDR3 in DNA: TGCGCCAGCAGCTCAACCGGGACAAACCAAGAGACCCAGTACTTC. This sequence encodes CASSSTGTNQETQYF.

V usage is TRBV5-1 and J usage is TRBJ1-5, with D perhaps matching TRBD1 (5 bases). The germline V and J ends were trimmed by 4 bases and 6 bases, with 17 bases remaining between them. The CDR3 length is 15 residues. Germline loops: CDR1 SGHRS, CDR2 YFSETQ. CDR3 DNA sequence: TGCGCCAGCAGCCCCTCGGGCGACCAGGGTCAGCCCCAGCATTTT. Amino acids: CASSPSGDQGQPQHF.

The chain recombines TRBV9 with TRBJ2-2; D is ambiguous. The V and J ends lost 0 bases and 4 bases respectively, with 4 bases between them. This CDR3 has 13 residues. The V gene's germline CDR1 is SGDLS and CDR2 YYNGEE. CDR3 sequence reads: CASSVAITGELFF. The CDR3 nucleotides are TGTGCCAGCAGCGTAGCAATCACCGGGGAGCTGTTTTTT.

A few counts support this clone. The chain employs TRBV3-1 (or the pseudogene TRBV3-2) and TRBJ1-2; the D is unclear. Per the germline V gene, CDR1 is LGHDT and CDR2 is YNNKEL (reference sequence). This CDR3 is built from 14 residues. Trimming stripped 2 bases from V and 1 base from J, with 8 bases between. CDR3 sequence: CASSQSRHNYGYTF. The CDR3 DNA is TGTGCCAGCAGCCAAAGCAGGCATAACTATGGCTACACCTTC.

This chain links TRBV18 with TRBJ2-7; TRBD2 matches 12 bases. The junction had 4 bases not matched to a gene; V was cut back by 4 bases and J by 3 bases. The CDR3 spans 15 residues. CDR1 and CDR2 from the germline V gene are KGHSH and LQKENI. The CDR3 loop is CASSRPGLAGYEQYF. CDR3 coding DNA: TGTGCCAGCTCACGCCCGGGACTAGCGGGCTACGAGCAGTACTTC.

This rearrangement joins TRBV27 to TRBJ2-2, with D tentatively TRBD2 (6 bases). CDR3 length: 14 amino acids. Trimming took off 3 bases at V and 6 bases at J, with 11 bases between the two ends. Germline V gene sequence: CDR1 MNHEY, CDR2 SMNVEV (reference sequence). CDR3 DNA: TGTGCCAGCAGTTTGTCGAGGGAGGCCGGGGAGCTGTTTTTT. Translation gives CASSLSREAGELFF.

The gene calls are TRBV7-2 and TRBJ2-5; D is ambiguous. The V gene's germline CDR1 is SGHTA and CDR2 FQGNSA. V gave up 0 bases and J gave up 4 bases, with 6 bases separating them. CDR3 size: 13 residues. DNA of the CDR3: TGTGCCAGCAGCTTAGCGATCAGAGAGACCCAGTACTTC. It specifies CASSLAIRETQYF.